The 21 T cell receptor beta chains below all came from one sample that was sequenced in a study of T-cell reconstitution after alpha-beta-depleted transplantation in children. This sample's TCRbeta library carried unique molecular identifier barcodes. TCRdb reanalysed the PCR reads using MiXCR and keeps one entry per CDR3 protein. Of about 6,100 distinct CDR3 sequences in the sample, approximately 16% were seen once. The source was PBMCs, mostly from graft donor cells, collected 60 days after TCRalphabeta/CD19-depleted stem cell transplant. The receptors come from a male patient between 5 and 17 years old who had a stem cell transplant for acute myeloid leukemia, so the T cells may come from the graft donor.

By share, this clonotype counts as medium-sized. V and J are TRBV7-2 and TRBJ1-2; no definite D call. This CDR3 has 16 amino acids. Germline-derived CDR1 and CDR2 are SGHTA and FQGNSA. Deletions cut 1 base from V and 0 bases from J, with 12 bases between. CDR3 coding DNA: TGTGCCAGCAGCTTAGGCGGCCAGGATGCTAACTATGGCTACACCTTC. Amino acid sequence: CASSLGGQDANYGYTF.

This clonotype counts as medium-sized. The chain uses TRBV7-2 and TRBJ2-1; D possibly corresponds to TRBD2 (6 bases). The CDR3 is 13 residues long. Per the germline V gene, CDR1 is SGHTA and CDR2 is FQGNSA. V lost 6 bases to trimming and J lost 6 bases, with 12 bases between them. The CDR3 here is CASRFSGSNEQFF. CDR3 DNA: TGTGCCAGCAGATTTAGCGGCAGCAATGAGCAGTTCTTC.

This clonotype was seen a handful of times. The chain joins TRBV19 to TRBJ2-1; 8 bases are a match to TRBD1. The CDR3 spans 16 residues. In germline, CDR1 is LNHDA, CDR2 SQIVND (reference sequence). V gave up 5 bases and J gave up 3 bases; unmatched junction bases: 9. The CDR3 loop is CASSVSGGSHYNEQFF. The CDR3 DNA is TGTGCCAGTAGTGTCTCAGGGGGCTCCCACTACAATGAGCAGTTCTTC.

The chain couples TRBV10-3 to TRBJ1-2; a possible D gene is TRBD1 (6 bases). Germline V lookup: CDR1 ENHRY, CDR2 SYGVKD. CDR3 length: 14 amino acids. V was shortened by 3 bases and J by 5 bases, with 13 bases between the two germline ends. CDR3 sequence (DNA): TGTGCCATCAGTGACCTAGGGGGGGAATATGGCTACACCTTC. Translating it yields CAISDLGGEYGYTF.

By its share, this clonotype is medium-sized (0.01 to 0.1%). CDR3 DNA sequence: TGTGCCAGCAGTGAGGCTAACTATGGCTACACCTTC. This sequence encodes CASSEANYGYTF. The rearrangement uses TRBV12-3 or TRBV12-4 and TRBJ1-2; D is unresolved. The CDR3 totals 12 residues. The V and J ends lost 5 bases and 0 bases respectively, with 4 bases between them.

This clonotype was found a few times. This chain connects TRBV7-2 to TRBJ2-3; D remains ambiguous. The V gene lost 5 bases and the J gene lost 4 bases, with 13 bases spanning the gap. This CDR3 has 14 residues. CDR1 SGHTA and CDR2 FQGNSA come from the germline V gene. The CDR3 is CASSRLFTADTQYF. The CDR3 region has the DNA TGTGCCAGCAGCCGCTTATTCACGGCAGATACGCAGTATTTT.

Within the sample, this clonotype is medium-sized. The chain combines TRBV5-1 with TRBJ2-2; TRBD1 aligns across 7 bases. Per the germline V gene, CDR1 is SGHRS and CDR2 is YFSETQ. The ends lost 7 bases at V and 3 bases at J; junction bases unmatched: 9. This CDR3 has 15 residues. The CDR3 loop is CASGLRQGYTGELFF. The CDR3 DNA reads as TGCGCCAGCGGATTACGACAGGGCTACACCGGGGAGCTGTTTTTT.

By proportion, this clonotype is medium-sized. V is TRBV20-1 and J is TRBJ2-7, with 7 bases lining up with TRBD2. The CDR3 runs 15 residues. Germline assignment: CDR1 DFQATT and CDR2 SNEGSKA (reference sequence). V was clipped by 0 bases and J by 2 bases; unmatched bases: 7. The chain's CDR3 is CSARDPASGPYEQYF. DNA of the CDR3: TGCAGTGCTAGAGATCCGGCTAGCGGACCCTACGAGCAGTACTTC.

Relative to its sample, this clonotype is large. The V and J genes are TRBV30 and TRBJ1-5; the D gene is possibly TRBD1 (5 bases). This CDR3 has 13 residues. Looked up from germline, CDR1 is GTSNPN and CDR2 is SVGIG (reference sequence). With 2 bases removed from V and 4 bases from J, the gap between germline ends came to 9 bases. The CDR3 is CAWSPGGNQPQHF. Here the CDR3 DNA reads TGTGCCTGGAGTCCGGGGGGAAATCAGCCCCAGCATTTT.

This clonotype was seen a handful of times. The genes are TRBV15 and TRBJ2-7; D may be TRBD2 (5 bases). V lost 0 bases, J lost 3 bases, and 12 bases lay in between. Germline V gene sequence: CDR1 LNHNV, CDR2 YYDKDF (reference sequence). CDR3 length equals 15 residues. This CDR3 reads CATSRDLGSGYEQYF. The CDR3 bases are TGTGCCACCAGCAGAGATCTGGGAAGCGGCTACGAGCAGTACTTC.

This clonotype was observed a few times. The chain employs TRBV7-9 and TRBJ2-1, with 10 bases lining up with TRBD2. The J segment lost 10 bases and the V segment lost 3 bases, leaving 12 bases of the junction unmatched. The CDR3 covers 16 residues. CDR1 SEHNR and CDR2 FQNEAQ come from the germline V gene (reference sequence). The CDR3 coding sequence is TGTGCCAGCAGCTTGAAACTAGCGGGGACTCAAGGGGAGCAGTTCTTC. This codes for CASSLKLAGTQGEQFF. Looking up the rest from reference TRBV7-9 and TRBJ2-1 gives the full variable domain: DTGVSQNPRHKITKRGQNVTFRCDPISEHNRLYWYRQTLGQGPEFLTYFQNEAQLEKSRLLSDRFSAERPKGSFSTLEIQRTEQGDSAMYLCASSLKLAGTQGEQFFGPGTRLTVL.

This clonotype is judged medium-sized. The rearrangement uses TRBV29-1 and TRBJ2-3; D gene uncertain. Between the trimmed V and J ends, which lost 5 bases and 0 bases, there was a span of 15 bases. Per germline, CDR1 SQVTM and CDR2 ANQGSEA. The CDR3 runs 15 residues. CDR3 in amino acids: CSVLFRTGSTDTQYF. The CDR3 DNA reads as TGCAGCGTTCTGTTCAGGACCGGAAGCACAGATACGCAGTATTTT.

Only a few counts were recorded for this clonotype. The V call is TRBV3-1, the J call TRBJ2-5, with 7 bases fitting TRBD1. CDR1 is LGHDT, CDR2 YNNKEL, per germline (reference sequence). With 1 base clipped from V and 4 bases from J, the junction kept 12 bases outside the gene matches. The CDR3 covers 17 residues. The CDR3 reads CASSQVGTQGERETQYF. The CDR3 coding sequence is TGTGCCAGCAGCCAAGTTGGGACGCAGGGGGAGAGAGAGACCCAGTACTTC.

Only a few counts were recorded for this clonotype. The chain couples TRBV20-1 to TRBJ2-1, with 7 positions matching TRBD1. Germline CDR1 reads DFQATT; CDR2 reads SNEGSKA (reference sequence). Losses at the gene ends were 3 bases for V and 4 bases for J; bases not matched to a gene: 0. This CDR3 contains 12 residues. DNA of the CDR3: TGCAGTGCTAGGGGACAGTACAATGAGCAGTTCTTC. Translated, it gives CSARGQYNEQFF.

This clonotype was observed a few times. V is TRBV20-1 and J is TRBJ2-3; the match to TRBD2 covers 8 bases. The V gene's germline CDR1 is DFQATT and CDR2 SNEGSKA (reference sequence). The junction had 9 bases not matched to a gene; V was cut back by 3 bases and J by 4 bases. The length of the CDR3 is 15 residues. The CDR3 DNA is TGCAGTGCTAGTCCTTTAGCGGGAAAATCAGATACGCAGTATTTT. It is translated as CSASPLAGKSDTQYF.

This clonotype occurred a few times. V usage is TRBV6-2 or TRBV6-3 and J usage is TRBJ2-2, with 7 bases lining up with TRBD1. Germline values: CDR1 MNHEY, CDR2 SVGEGT. J was trimmed by 1 base and V by 6 bases; bases with no gene match: 5. The CDR3 spans 15 residues. The CDR3 coding sequence is TGTGCCAGCAGAGCGACAGGGTTGAACACCGGGGAGCTGTTTTTT. Translating gives CASRATGLNTGELFF.

The chain combines TRBV4-1 with TRBJ1-5; D possibly corresponds to TRBD1 (5 bases). The germline V gene has CDR1 MGHRA and CDR2 YSYEKL. Trimming took off 0 bases at V and 1 base at J, with 16 bases between the two ends. The CDR3 has 18 amino acids. CDR3 DNA: TGCGCCAGCAGCCAAGAGGGAGGAGGGGCAGAAAGCAATCAGCCCCAGCATTTT. Translation: CASSQEGGGAESNQPQHF.

This clonotype was detected only a few times. This chain joins TRBV28 and TRBJ1-1; no firm D call. This CDR3 has 13 residues. Germline CDR1 MDHEN, CDR2 SYDVKM. Trimming cost V 8 bases and J 0 bases, with 10 bases left between them. The CDR3 protein is CASSELVNTEAFF. CDR3 nucleotides: TGTGCCAGCTCGGAACTTGTGAACACTGAAGCTTTCTTT.

This clonotype was seen more than once but under ten times. The chain joins TRBV5-6 to TRBJ2-4, with no clear D. CDR1 and CDR2 (germline): SGHDT, YYEEEE. The CDR3 is made up of 14 amino acids. V dropped 3 bases and J dropped 6 bases, with 13 bases sitting between them. DNA of the CDR3: TGTGCCAGCAGCTCCACGGCAGGATCAAACATTCAGTACTTC. Translation: CASSSTAGSNIQYF.

About this clonotype itself: A much larger clone lies one base from this, so it may be a read error. The genes are TRBV20-1 and TRBJ2-7, with 11 bases fitting TRBD2. J was trimmed by 3 bases and V by 6 bases; bases with no gene match: 7. The CDR3 length is 14 residues. Germline loops: CDR1 DFQATT, CDR2 SNEGSKA (reference sequence). The CDR3 loop is CSAVLAGAVYEQYF. Written as DNA, the CDR3 is TGCAGTGCAGTACTAGCGGGAGCGGTCTACGAGCAGTACTTC.

The V gene is TRBV12-3 or TRBV12-4, the J gene TRBJ1-3; 9 nucleotides line up with TRBD1. Germline trimming cut 1 base from V and 2 bases from J; bases unmatched to any gene: 0. The CDR3 consists of 15 residues. The DNA of the CDR3 is TGTGCCAGCAGTTTAGACAGGGGGCCTGGAAACACCATATATTTT. Amino acids: CASSLDRGPGNTIYF.